Below, 30 T cell receptor beta chains from the same sample are listed, as sequenced in a study of siplizumab effects on memory and regulatory T cells. The assay was immunoSEQ multiplex PCR, and TCRdb's table has in-frame clones only and misses some. Of more than 85,000 clones detected, 90% to 95% appear once; the ten largest clones hold approximately 0.32%. The sequencing input was CD4+ T cells sorted from blood. These TCRs come from a human donor in good health.

The V and J genes are TRBV30 and TRBJ1-2; D gene ambiguous. CDR3 length equals 14 residues. V lost 0 bases and J 4 bases, leaving 12 bases between the germline ends. Germline V gene data show CDR1 as GTSNPN and CDR2 as SVGIG (reference sequence). Here the CDR3 reads CAWSVLSPFYGYTF. Here the CDR3 DNA reads TGTGCCTGGAGTGTACTCTCCCCATTCTATGGCTACACCTTC.

The CDR3 protein is CASTGTGGTVYGYTF. CDR3 nucleotides: TGCGCCAGCACCGGGACTGGGGGGACAGTTTATGGCTACACCTTC. The chain uses TRBV5-1 and TRBJ1-2; TRBD1 aligns across 7 bases. V shed 6 bases and J 5 bases; nucleotides not matched to a gene: 13. Germline CDR1 reads SGHRS; CDR2 reads YFSETQ. The CDR3 is 15 amino acids.

The rearrangement uses TRBV5-1 and TRBJ2-1, with 9 bases matching TRBD2. The CDR3 length is 18 residues. The V gene end was trimmed by 4 bases and the J gene end by 1 base; junction bases not matched to a gene: 12. The germline CDR1 and CDR2 sequences are SGHRS and YFSETQ. CDR3 in DNA: TGCGCCAGCAGCCCCGTGTTGCGGGGGGGCGGTTCCTACAATGAGCAGTTCTTC. The encoded protein is CASSPVLRGGGSYNEQFF.

In its sample, this clone was seen once. V and J are TRBV6-5 and TRBJ2-5; weak D call: TRBD2 (6 bases). Trimming pared 6 bases from V and 5 bases from J, leaving 7 bases between. This CDR3 contains 11 residues. Germline V CDR1 and CDR2: MNHEY, SVGAGI. The CDR3 bases are TGTGCCAGCAGAAGCGGGGAGACCCAGTACTTC. Amino acid sequence: CASRSGETQYF.

This chain links TRBV7-3 with TRBJ2-3; 7 bases fit TRBD1. This CDR3 spans 15 amino acids. The junction had 4 bases not matched to a gene; V was cut back by 4 bases and J by 0 bases. The germline gives CDR1 SGHTA, CDR2 FQGTGA. CDR3 protein: CASSSHRGSTDTQYF. For the CDR3, the DNA is TGTGCCAGCAGCTCGCACAGGGGAAGCACAGATACGCAGTATTTT.

This chain links TRBV28 with TRBJ2-1; 8 bases match TRBD2. CDR1 and CDR2 (germline): MDHEN, SYDVKM. The CDR3 has 20 residues. The trim removed 3 bases at V and 0 bases at J, leaving 16 bases unmatched. The CDR3 reads CASSFSVAGRGASSYNEQFF. In DNA form, the CDR3 reads TGTGCCAGCAGTTTTTCCGTAGCGGGACGAGGGGCTAGCTCCTACAATGAGCAGTTCTTC. The variable domain in full, with the rest retrieved from reference TRBV28 and TRBJ2-1, is DVKVTQSSRYLVKRTGEKVFLECVQDMDHENMFWYRQDPGLGLRLIYFSYDVKMKEKGDIPEGYSVSREKKERFSLILESASTNQTSMYLCASSFSVAGRGASSYNEQFFGPGTRLTVL.

This chain links TRBV27 with TRBJ1-6; tentative D call: TRBD1 (5 bases). Germline assignment: CDR1 MNHEY and CDR2 SMNVEV (reference sequence). With 0 bases removed from V and 7 bases from J, the gap between germline ends came to 10 bases. This CDR3 spans 15 amino acids. This CDR3 reads CASSLSREVNSPLHF. The CDR3 DNA follows: TGTGCCAGCAGTTTATCCAGGGAGGTGAATTCACCCCTCCACTTT.

This clone was detected once. J is TRBJ2-2 and V is TRBV7-3; the D gene is possibly TRBD1 (6 bases). V dropped 5 bases and J dropped 4 bases, with 11 bases sitting between them. This CDR3 is 14 amino acids long. The germline gives CDR1 SGHTA, CDR2 FQGTGA. The CDR3 sequence is CASSPGTSTGELFF. The CDR3 nucleotides are TGTGCCAGCAGCCCCGGGACAAGCACCGGGGAGCTGTTTTTT.

This clone has just one count. This chain connects TRBV7-5 to TRBJ2-7; the D segment call TRBD1 is taken from the table without a DNA check. TRBV7-5 is given as a pseudogene. The CDR3 covers 19 residues. DNA of the CDR3: TGTGCCAGAAGCTTAGAATTTACTCAGGGGGACCAGGATGACTACGAGCAGTACTTC. It translates to CARSLEFTQGDQDDYEQYF.

The chain couples TRBV5-1 to TRBJ2-3, with D possibly being TRBD2 (5 bases). This CDR3 is built from 14 residues. With 2 bases removed from V and 6 bases from J, the gap between germline ends came to 13 bases. Germline CDR1 SGHRS, CDR2 YFSETQ. CDR3 region: CASSFREPVDTQYF. The CDR3 DNA reads as TGCGCCAGCAGCTTCCGGGAACCGGTGGATACGCAGTATTTT.

The chain joins TRBV30 to TRBJ2-3, with D possibly being TRBD1 or TRBD2 (5 bases each). The V end was cut by 1 base, the J end by 2 bases, with 7 bases between. The CDR3 length is 13 residues. Germline lookup yields CDR1 GTSNPN and CDR2 SVGIG (reference sequence). The CDR3 sequence: CAWSAGTTDTQYF. The CDR3, as DNA: TGTGCCTGGAGTGCAGGGACCACAGATACGCAGTATTTT.

The J gene is TRBJ1-1, the V gene TRBV11-3; D unresolved. Trimming cost V 5 bases and J 11 bases, with 15 bases left between them. The CDR3 length is 12 residues. Germline lookup yields CDR1 SGHNT and CDR2 YENEEA. CDR3 DNA: TGTGCCAGCAGCCAGTTGGGGTCGTACGCTTTCTTT. It specifies CASSQLGSYAFF.

The chain employs TRBV4-2 and TRBJ1-2; no reliable D call. The V end was cut by 0 bases, the J end by 5 bases, with 10 bases between. This CDR3 is built from 14 residues. The germline gives CDR1 LGHNA, CDR2 YNFKEQ. The CDR3 coding sequence is TGTGCCAGCAGCCAAGATCGGGTGTATTATGGCTACACCTTC. Protein product: CASSQDRVYYGYTF.

The CDR3 is CATRETGDYGYTF. In nucleotides, the CDR3 is TGTGCCACTCGAGAGACAGGGGACTATGGCTACACCTTC. J is TRBJ1-2 and V is TRBV6-5, with TRBD1 matching over 8 bases. Looked up from germline, CDR1 is MNHEY and CDR2 is SVGAGI. V lost 10 bases to trimming and J lost 3 bases; unmatched junction nucleotides: 7. CDR3 length: 13 amino acids.

The V call is TRBV10-1, the J call TRBJ1-5, with no clear D. CDR1 and CDR2 (germline): WNHNN, SYGVQD (reference sequence). Trimming left V 0 bases short and J 7 bases short, with 13 bases between. This CDR3 has 15 residues. For the CDR3, the DNA is TGCGCCAGCAGTGAGTCGGAAAAGAGCGGGCAGCCCCAGCATTTT. Its translation: CASSESEKSGQPQHF.

The V and J genes are TRBV5-1 and TRBJ2-3; D unclear. V was pared by 1 base and J by 2 bases, with 8 bases between. CDR3 length: 14 amino acids. Looked up from germline, CDR1 is SGHRS and CDR2 is YFSETQ. The CDR3 DNA reads as TGCGCCAGCAGCTTGTCCCAGCTCACAGATACGCAGTATTTT. It translates to CASSLSQLTDTQYF.

J is TRBJ2-1 and V is TRBV5-1, with 9 nucleotides matching TRBD1. Losses at the gene ends were 4 bases for V and 1 base for J; bases not matched to a gene: 6. Germline V CDR1 and CDR2: SGHRS, YFSETQ. This CDR3 has 16 residues. The CDR3 spells CASSPQGALSYNEQFF. The CDR3 DNA follows: TGCGCCAGCAGCCCACAGGGGGCCCTTTCCTACAATGAGCAGTTCTTC.

The gene calls are TRBV7-2 and TRBJ2-7; a weak D match, TRBD1 (6 bases). With 4 bases removed from V and 6 bases from J, the gap between germline ends came to 16 bases. CDR3 length: 14 residues. Germline-derived CDR1 and CDR2 are SGHTA and FQGNSA. Here the CDR3 DNA reads TGTGCCAGCAGCTCCTCGAGACAGGACCCCGAGCAGTACTTC. Translation: CASSSSRQDPEQYF.

The J gene is TRBJ1-1, the V gene TRBV19, with a possible D match to TRBD1 (6 bases). Germline V gives CDR1 LNHDA, CDR2 SQIVND (reference sequence). CDR3 length: 13 residues. Trimming left V 6 bases short and J 1 base short, with 9 bases between. The CDR3 DNA sequence: TGTGCCAGTAGGAGGACAGCGAACACTGAAGCTTTCTTT. This translates into CASRRTANTEAFF.

The rearrangement uses TRBV10-3 and TRBJ2-7; 11 bases map to TRBD1. Unmatched junction bases numbered 2, after V lost 6 bases and J lost 1 base. Per the germline V gene, CDR1 is ENHRY and CDR2 is SYGVKD. The CDR3 covers 14 residues. The CDR3 protein is CAIRGTGGSYEQYF. The CDR3 region has the DNA TGTGCCATCAGGGGGACAGGGGGTTCCTACGAGCAGTACTTC.

The rearrangement uses TRBV5-6 and TRBJ1-5; the D gene is possibly TRBD1 (6 bases). CDR3 size: 14 residues. Germline V gene data show CDR1 as SGHDT and CDR2 as YYEEEE. V was clipped by 4 bases and J by 5 bases, with 13 bases between them. CDR3 bases: TGTGCCAGCAGCAGGACAACAGGGCATCAGCCCCAGCATTTT. Protein sequence: CASSRTTGHQPQHF.

The J gene is TRBJ1-1, the V gene TRBV19, with 7 bases aligning to TRBD1. The CDR3 extends over 16 amino acids. V shed 3 bases and J 1 base; nucleotides not matched to a gene: 8. CDR1 and CDR2 from the germline V gene are LNHDA and SQIVND (reference sequence). The CDR3 nucleotides are TGTGCCAGTAGTATTCGACAGGGAACGAGGAACACTGAAGCTTTCTTT. This sequence encodes CASSIRQGTRNTEAFF.

The chain recombines TRBV11-3 with TRBJ2-7; unclear D gene. The CDR3 contains 14 residues. Germline loops: CDR1 SGHNT, CDR2 YENEEA. Trimming removed 5 bases from V and 0 bases from J, with 11 bases in between. CDR3 region: CASSLRPLSYEQYF. DNA of the CDR3: TGTGCCAGCAGCCTTAGGCCCCTCTCCTACGAGCAGTACTTC.

V is TRBV7-8 and J is TRBJ1-1, with D unresolved. In germline, CDR1 is SGHVS, CDR2 FQNEAQ. The CDR3 runs to 14 residues. V shed 4 bases and J shed 8 bases, with 17 bases lying between them. The CDR3 loop reads CASSSGGAPGEAFF. The CDR3 bases are TGTGCCAGCAGCTCCGGAGGTGCACCGGGAGAAGCTTTCTTT.

The rearrangement joins TRBV25-1 to TRBJ1-2, with D uncertain. The CDR3 length is 17 residues. Germline values: CDR1 MGHDK, CDR2 SYGVNS. Trimming left V 4 bases short and J 4 bases short, with 22 bases between. The CDR3 protein is CASSGAVDWARGYGYTF. The CDR3 DNA reads as TGTGCCAGCAGTGGAGCGGTTGATTGGGCCAGAGGCTATGGCTACACCTTC.

This sequence joins TRBV9 and TRBJ1-2, with D perhaps TRBD1 (6 bases). V was cut by 6 bases and J by 0 bases, with 15 bases left in between. CDR3 length equals 15 residues. Germline V gene sequence: CDR1 SGDLS, CDR2 YYNGEE. CDR3 region: CASNRETSANYGYTF. The DNA of the CDR3 is TGTGCCAGCAACAGGGAAACCTCAGCTAACTATGGCTACACCTTC. Drawing the rest from reference TRBV9 and TRBJ1-2, the complete variable domain is DSGVTQTPKHLITATGQRVTLRCSPRSGDLSVYWYQQSLDQGLQFLIQYYNGEERAKGNILERFSAQQFPDLHSELNLSSLELGDSALYFCASNRETSANYGYTFGSGTRLTVV.

The rearrangement joins TRBV7-3 to TRBJ2-2; unclear D gene. Trimming removed 4 bases at V and 4 bases at J, with 1 base between. The CDR3 spans 11 residues. Germline CDR1 and CDR2: SGHTA and FQGTGA. DNA for the CDR3: TGTGCCAGCAGCTCCACCGGGGAGCTGTTTTTT. Protein: CASSSTGELFF.

V is TRBV6-5 and J is TRBJ2-7; 7 bases are shared with TRBD1. The V segment lost 8 bases and the J segment 4 bases; nucleotides outside the gene matches: 5. The length of the CDR3 is 12 residues. CDR1 MNHEY and CDR2 SVGAGI come from the germline V gene. CDR3 sequence reads: CASGQENYEQYF. The CDR3 DNA sequence: TGTGCCAGCGGACAGGAGAATTACGAGCAGTACTTC.

This chain links TRBV6-1 with TRBJ1-2; D is undetermined. The CDR3 sequence is 12 residues long. CDR1 is MNHNS and CDR2 is SASEGT in the germline V gene. V lost 1 base and J lost 4, with 4 bases in between. The CDR3 DNA follows: TGTGCCAGCAGTGAAGAGGGCTATGGCTACACCTTC. As protein: CASSEEGYGYTF.

The chain links TRBV25-1 to TRBJ1-4, with a tentative D call TRBD1 (5 bases). V was pared by 1 base and J by 8 bases, with 17 bases between. The CDR3 spans 16 residues. Germline lookup yields CDR1 MGHDK and CDR2 SYGVNS. The CDR3 loop reads CASSESAGDLSEKLFF. DNA of the CDR3: TGTGCCAGCAGTGAATCTGCCGGGGACCTCTCCGAAAAACTGTTTTTT.